This T cell receptor (beta chain) was recovered during a study of T cells in localized non-small cell lung cancer. Generated by immunoSEQ multiplex PCR, the TCRdb table keeps only in-frame clones and is missing some. Here the sample spans 3,000 to 4,000 clones, approximately 49% being singletons. CDR3 length: 15 amino acids. The V end was cut by 7 bases, the J end by 1 base, with 14 bases between. Germline loops: CDR1 SGHNT, CDR2 YENEEA. The study, taken as a whole, reports: In adjacent lung, a median about 50 of the top 100 tumor clones were found.

In this sample, this clone turned up a few times. Its target is unknown. Sequencing was performed on lymph node tissue, taken before any cancer treatment. The TCR sequence derives from a woman aged 18-49 years with stage I lung adenocarcinoma. The chain recombines TRBV11-3 with TRBJ1-3; weak D call: TRBD1 (6 bases). As DNA, the CDR3 is TGTGCCAGCACCACACAGGGCCTGTCTGGAAACACCATATATTTT. The encoded protein is CASTTQGLSGNTIYF.